Included here is one TCR beta chain sequence, with context. Original handling: By means of reference gene primer amplification, nucleated cell counts were estimated. Sequencing was performed with immunoSEQ multiplex PCR; in TCRdb, only in-frame clones are kept and a portion is missing. The DNA gave D and trimming, while V, J and clone size come from that table. The sample lists under 300,000 clones, about nine tenths occurring once. This record comes from a study of blood T cell repertoires in COVID-19. CDR3 length: 16 residues. V dropped 3 bases and J dropped 4 bases, with 18 bases sitting between them. Germline V gene data show CDR1 as LGHDT and CDR2 as YNNKEL (reference sequence).

The receptor was isolated from a young woman with acute COVID-19. The sequencing input was PBMCs or T cells enriched from blood (not recorded which). The rearrangement uses TRBV3-1 (or the pseudogene TRBV3-2) and TRBJ1-1, with a weak D call TRBD1 (6 bases). The chain's CDR3 is CASSHEQGVVGTEAFF. The DNA of the CDR3 is TGTGCCAGCAGCCATGAACAGGGAGTGGTGGGCACTGAAGCTTTCTTT.